Listed below are T cell receptor beta chains from one sample, sequenced in a study of blood T cell repertoires in COVID-19. The method was immunoSEQ multiplex PCR; TCRdb's version includes in-frame clones alone and lacks a portion of them. The repertoire holds tens of thousands of clones, with roughly 84% as singletons. Sequencing was carried out using peripheral blood. These receptor sequences come from a human donor with active COVID-19. The donor label of this sample is uncertain. The CDR3 runs from the conserved cysteine through the conserved F or W. The order of the fields is D gene, J gene, clone size, V gene, CDR3 DNA, CDR3 protein. The D gene is left open where the match is weak. Size values are once, few and many counts, or a class for expanded clones, and some rows have none.

D: NA
J: TRBJ2-1
size: NA
V: TRBV19
DNA: TGTGCCAGTAGTATGTACCGTGGCAGTGAGCAGTTCTTC
CDR3: CASSMYRGSEQFF

D: NA
J: TRBJ2-7
size: NA
V: TRBV18
DNA: TGTGCCAGCTCACCACGAGTAGAGGGCTACGAGCAGTACTTC
CDR3: CASSPRVEGYEQYF

D: NA
J: TRBJ1-1
size: NA
V: TRBV6-5
DNA: TGTGCCAGCAGTTCCATCAGGAACACTGAAGCTTTCTTT
CDR3: CASSSIRNTEAFF

D: NA
J: TRBJ1-1
size: NA
V: TRBV7-9
DNA: TGTGCCAGCAGCTTACCAGGGAACACTGAAGCTTTCTTT
CDR3: CASSLPGNTEAFF

D: TRBD1
J: TRBJ1-5
size: once
V: TRBV19
DNA: TGTGCCAGTAGTATGGGACAGGGGAGTCAGCCCCAGCATTTT
CDR3: CASSMGQGSQPQHF

D: NA
J: TRBJ1-2
size: NA
V: TRBV25-1
DNA: TGTGCCAGCAGTGAGACGCGGCGTGGCTACACCTTC
CDR3: CASSETRRGYTF

D: NA
J: TRBJ1-6
size: NA
V: TRBV7-2
DNA: TGTGCCAGCAGTCGGCCCCCCGAGGGTTCACCCCTCCACTTT
CDR3: CASSRPPEGSPLHF

D: TRBD1
J: TRBJ1-2
size: NA
V: TRBV7-2
DNA: TGTGCCAGCAGCCAACCCATGGGGGGACAGGGTTATGGCTACACCTTC
CDR3: CASSQPMGGQGYGYTF

D: NA
J: TRBJ2-7
size: NA
V: TRBV5-4
DNA: TGTGCCAGCAGCTCGGGGTCCGAGCAGTACTTC
CDR3: CASSSGSEQYF

D: NA
J: TRBJ2-3
size: NA
V: TRBV5-6
DNA: TGTGCCAGCAGCTCGCGGGACTTCACAGATACGCAGTATTTT
CDR3: CASSSRDFTDTQYF

D: NA
J: TRBJ2-1
size: NA
V: TRBV2
DNA: TGTGCCAGCAAACGCCTAGAGGGATTGGGTGAGCAGTTCTTC
CDR3: CASKRLEGLGEQFF

D: NA
J: TRBJ1-2
size: NA
V: TRBV7-2
DNA: TGTGCCAGCAGCTTAGAGGGGCAGTTCGGTGGCTACACCTTC
CDR3: CASSLEGQFGGYTF

D: NA
J: TRBJ1-6
size: NA
V: TRBV15
DNA: TGTGCCACCAGCAGAGATTTCCAGAATTCACCCCTCCACTTT
CDR3: CATSRDFQNSPLHF

D: TRBD1
J: TRBJ2-3
size: NA
V: TRBV19
DNA: TGTGCCAGTAGTCCGACAGGGGCAGGGCAGTATTTT
CDR3: CASSPTGAGQYF

D: NA
J: TRBJ1-6
size: few
V: TRBV19
DNA: TGTGCCAGTAGTATGAGAAATTCACCCCTCCACTTT
CDR3: CASSMRNSPLHF

D: TRBD1
J: TRBJ1-2
size: NA
V: TRBV3-1/TRBV3-2
DNA: TGTGCCAGCAGCCAATCTTGGGACAGGGGAAACTATGGCTACACCTTC
CDR3: CASSQSWDRGNYGYTF